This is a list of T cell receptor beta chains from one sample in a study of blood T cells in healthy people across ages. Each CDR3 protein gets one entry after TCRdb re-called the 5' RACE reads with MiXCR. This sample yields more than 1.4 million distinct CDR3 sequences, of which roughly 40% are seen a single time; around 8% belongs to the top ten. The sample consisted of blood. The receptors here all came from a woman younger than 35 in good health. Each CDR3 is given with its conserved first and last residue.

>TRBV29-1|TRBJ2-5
CSVAFRVFEQTQYF
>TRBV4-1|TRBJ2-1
CASSLTKAQSSYTEQFF
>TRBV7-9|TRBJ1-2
CASSLGQDVYGYTF
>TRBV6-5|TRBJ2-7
CASSPDGDFYEQYF
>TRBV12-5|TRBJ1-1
CASGLGNRVGEAFF
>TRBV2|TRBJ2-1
CASRPGRAAANEQFF
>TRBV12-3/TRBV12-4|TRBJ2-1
CASSSPPYNEQFF
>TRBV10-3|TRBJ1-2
CAIHPSRDYGYTF
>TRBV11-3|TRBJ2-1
CAGSQTGTSYNNEQFF
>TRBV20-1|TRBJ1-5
CSATKQGAGGQPQHF
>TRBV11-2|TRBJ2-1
CASSSRGSVSYNEQFF
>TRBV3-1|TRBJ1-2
CASSQEGQGRGYTF
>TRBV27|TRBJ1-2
CASSLAGGGHDGYTF
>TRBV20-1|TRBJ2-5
CSAKGTSGGQETQYF
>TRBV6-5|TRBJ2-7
CASSSSFWEHISYEQYF
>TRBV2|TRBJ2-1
CATHRDDEQFF
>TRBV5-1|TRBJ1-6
CASSLVGRSNSPLHF
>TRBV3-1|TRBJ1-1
CASSQVLQGAYGTEAFF
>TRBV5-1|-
CASRPTGLASYNEQYF
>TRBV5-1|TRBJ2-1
CASSESGIEQFF